This T cell receptor (beta chain) was sequenced in a study of blood T cell repertoires in COVID-19. Enrollees, roughly 18 to 95 years old, lived in approximately 24 US areas. The study counted Cohort 3 donors as recovered given two negative PCRs, clearance, or symptom resolution. Germline-derived CDR1 and CDR2 are SGDLS and YYNGEE. The CDR3 extends over 15 amino acids. With V trimmed by 4 bases and J by 8 bases, 9 bases remained unmatched. Profiled with immunoSEQ multiplex PCR; TCRdb holds only in-frame clones, not every one. Seen here are more than 200,000 clones, 80% to 95% observed once, and the top ten hold under 2.5%.

Sequenced input: PBMCs or T cells enriched from blood (not recorded which). The sequence was obtained from a woman under 30 who had recovered from COVID-19. The V call is TRBV9, the J call TRBJ2-1, with 10 positions matching TRBD2. This CDR3 reads CASSPWGTSGDEQFF. The CDR3 region has the DNA TGTGCCAGCAGCCCGTGGGGTACTAGCGGGGATGAGCAGTTCTTC.